These 22 T cell receptor beta chains were sequenced from one sample in a study of T cell responses to AZD1222 COVID-19 vaccine. Method: immunoSEQ multiplex PCR; TCRdb's copy keeps in-frame clones and lacks some. The data contain 130,000 or so clones, over 90% of them singletons. The sequenced sample was peripheral blood, obtained on day 0 of MenACWY control vaccination. These receptors originate from an adult in good health.

The rearrangement uses TRBV10-2 and TRBJ1-1; D is undetermined. Trimming shortened V by 4 bases and J by 4 bases, and 13 bases separated the two germline ends. Germline-derived CDR1 and CDR2 are WSHSY and SAAADI. There are 14 residues in the CDR3. Here the CDR3 DNA reads TGCGCCAGCAGTGTTTTGGACCCTGGCACTGAAGCTTTCTTT. This gives the protein CASSVLDPGTEAFF.

The genes are TRBV28 and TRBJ1-2; 9 nucleotides match TRBD1. The CDR3 is 15 amino acids. The V gene's germline CDR1 is MDHEN and CDR2 SYDVKM. V lost 4 bases, J lost 7 bases, and 10 bases stayed unmatched. The CDR3 protein is CASSSYRDRARGYTF. Written as DNA, the CDR3 is TGTGCCAGCAGTTCCTACCGGGACAGGGCTCGTGGCTACACCTTC.

The chain uses TRBV10-2 and TRBJ1-1; no definite D call. Germline loops: CDR1 WSHSY, CDR2 SAAADI. The length of the CDR3 is 14 residues. Trimming removed 0 bases at V and 4 bases at J, with 9 bases between. The CDR3: CASSESPRSTEAFF. The CDR3 nucleotides are TGCGCCAGCAGTGAGTCACCCCGCAGCACTGAAGCTTTCTTT.

The chain joins TRBV15 to TRBJ2-4; a weak D match, TRBD1 (6 bases). Trimming cost V 0 bases and J 4 bases, with 13 bases left between them. CDR3 length: 16 residues. CDR1 is LNHNV, CDR2 YYDKDF, per germline (reference sequence). CDR3 bases: TGTGCCACCAGCAGAGAGACGACTGGACAGAAAAACATTCAGTACTTC. Amino acid sequence: CATSRETTGQKNIQYF. Full variable domain (remainder filled in from reference TRBV15 and TRBJ2-4): DAMVIQNPRYQVTQFGKPVTLSCSQTLNHNVMYWYQQKSSQAPKLLFHYYDKDFNNEADTPDNFQSRRPNTSFCFLDIRSPGLGDTAMYLCATSRETTGQKNIQYFGAGTRLSVL.

The rearrangement links TRBV28 to TRBJ2-5; TRBD2 matches 12 bases. This CDR3 spans 16 amino acids. J gave up 5 bases and V 3 bases, and 7 bases lay outside the gene matches. The germline V gene has CDR1 MDHEN and CDR2 SYDVKM. CDR3 in DNA: TGTGCCAGCAGTTTGGAGACTAGCGGGAGCGTGGAGACCCAGTACTTC. It translates to CASSLETSGSVETQYF.

The gene calls are TRBV2 and TRBJ1-6; a weak D match, TRBD1 (5 bases). Trimming shortened V by 0 bases and J by 10 bases, and 10 bases separated the two germline ends. CDR3 size: 14 residues. CDR1 is SNHLY and CDR2 is FYNNEI in the germline V gene. DNA of the CDR3: TGTGCCAGCAGTGAAGCGTTTAGGGGATCACCCCTCCACTTT. Its protein is CASSEAFRGSPLHF.

The V gene is TRBV7-3, the J gene TRBJ2-7, with 7 bases matching TRBD1. The CDR3 length is 14 residues. The trim removed 6 bases at V and 0 bases at J, leaving 5 bases unmatched. Germline-derived CDR1 and CDR2 are SGHTA and FQGTGA. The CDR3 bases are TGTGCCAGCAGTACGACAGGGAGCTCCTACGAGCAGTACTTC. This codes for CASSTTGSSYEQYF.

The chain links TRBV19 to TRBJ1-1; 7 nucleotides line up with TRBD1. CDR1 LNHDA and CDR2 SQIVND come from the germline V gene (reference sequence). The V segment lost 5 bases and the J segment 6 bases; nucleotides outside the gene matches: 9. This CDR3 contains 14 residues. In nucleotides, the CDR3 is TGTGCCAGTAGTGGGACAGAGCGAATCGCTGAAGCTTTCTTT. The encoded protein is CASSGTERIAEAFF.

The chain combines TRBV4-1 with TRBJ1-5; D is possibly TRBD1 (5 bases). Germline V gene sequence: CDR1 MGHRA, CDR2 YSYEKL. Trimming removed 4 bases at V and 5 bases at J, with 21 bases between. This CDR3 comprises 17 residues. The CDR3 spells CASSRGTLGTAYQPQHF. The CDR3 nucleotides are TGCGCCAGCAGCCGCGGGACCTTAGGAACTGCATATCAGCCCCAGCATTTT.

This chain connects TRBV5-1 to TRBJ2-1, with a tentative D call TRBD1 (6 bases). The CDR3 is 15 residues long. The germline V gene has CDR1 SGHRS and CDR2 YFSETQ. V was pared by 5 bases and J by 3 bases, with 15 bases between. The CDR3 coding sequence is TGCGCCAGCAGATCGGGCCAGGGGTACTACAATGAGCAGTTCTTC. This codes for CASRSGQGYYNEQFF. Supplemented by reference TRBV5-1 and TRBJ2-1, the full variable domain reads KAGVTQTPRYLIKTRGQQVTLSCSPISGHRSVSWYQQTPGQGLQFLFEYFSETQRNKGNFPGRFSGRQFSNSRSEMNVSTLELGDSALYLCASRSGQGYYNEQFFGPGTRLTVL.

V usage is TRBV19 and J usage is TRBJ1-6; 7 nucleotides align to TRBD1. This CDR3 has 17 amino acids. V was clipped by 5 bases and J by 10 bases; unmatched bases: 17. Germline-derived CDR1 and CDR2 are LNHDA and SQIVND (reference sequence). The CDR3 loop is CASSLSVFDRVSSPLHF. The CDR3 coding sequence is TGTGCCAGTAGTCTCTCTGTCTTCGACAGGGTGTCCTCACCCCTCCACTTT.

The V and J genes are TRBV5-6 and TRBJ1-4; D call uncertain. Trimming shortened V by 2 bases and J by 8 bases, and 25 bases separated the two germline ends. Germline V gene data show CDR1 as SGHDT and CDR2 as YYEEEE. This CDR3 is 18 amino acids long. The CDR3 DNA reads TGTGCCAGCAGCTTTTACACCGCTTGGGCGCCTTTGGGGGAAAAACTGTTTTTT. Its protein is CASSFYTAWAPLGEKLFF.

The genes are TRBV5-1 and TRBJ2-1, with 11 bases matching TRBD2. There are 15 residues in the CDR3. Germline V gene lookup returns CDR1 SGHRS and CDR2 YFSETQ. V shed 4 bases, J shed 6 bases, and the junction held 6 bases outside the gene matches. The CDR3 spells CASSPGGTSGNEQFF. CDR3 coding DNA: TGCGCCAGCAGCCCCGGCGGGACTAGCGGCAATGAGCAGTTCTTC.

CDR3 in amino acids: CAIKSGTDNEQFF. CDR3 nucleotide sequence: TGTGCCATCAAATCCGGGACAGACAATGAGCAGTTCTTC. The chain links TRBV10-3 to TRBJ2-1, with TRBD1 matching over 7 bases. V gave up 7 bases and J gave up 5 bases; unmatched junction bases: 5. Germline CDR1 reads ENHRY; CDR2 reads SYGVKD. The CDR3 loop spans 13 amino acids.

This clone was seen only once. This chain joins TRBV19 and TRBJ1-5; D uncertain. The V gene's germline CDR1 is LNHDA and CDR2 SQIVND (reference sequence). With 5 bases removed from V and 4 bases from J, the gap between germline ends came to 18 bases. This CDR3 spans 16 amino acids. The DNA of the CDR3 is TGTGCCAGTAGTCTGATGGGGAGGGCTGGGAATCAGCCCCAGCATTTT. Its translation is CASSLMGRAGNQPQHF.

The chain combines TRBV7-2 with TRBJ1-1; the D is unclear. This CDR3 region has 12 residues. The V gene lost 2 bases and the J gene lost 6 bases, with 7 bases spanning the gap. Looked up from germline, CDR1 is SGHTA and CDR2 is FQGNSA. The CDR3 DNA reads TGTGCCAGCAGCTTAATGTCCGCTGAAGCTTTCTTT. This sequence encodes CASSLMSAEAFF. The full variable domain, with the rest looked up from reference TRBV7-2 and TRBJ1-1, is GAGVSQSPSNKVTEKGKDVELRCDPISGHTALYWYRQSLGQGLEFLIYFQGNSAPDKSGLPSDRFSAERTGGSVSTLTIQRTQQEDSAVYLCASSLMSAEAFFGQGTRLTVV.

The chain combines TRBV7-8 with TRBJ2-1; 11 positions agree with TRBD2. This CDR3 has 16 residues. V was clipped by 4 bases and J by 6 bases; unmatched bases: 8. CDR1 and CDR2 from the germline V gene are SGHVS and FQNEAQ. CDR3 coding DNA: TGTGCCAGCAGCTCCCAACTAGCGGGAGTGGTCAATGAGCAGTTCTTC. Translating gives CASSSQLAGVVNEQFF.

The chain links TRBV29-1 to TRBJ1-1; no clear D. This CDR3 contains 12 residues. The ends were cut back, 5 bases at V and 6 bases at J, with 13 bases in the middle. Germline CDR1 reads SQVTM; CDR2 reads ANQGSEA. CDR3 sequence reads: CSVSRGRPEAFF. CDR3 bases: TGCAGCGTTTCTCGTGGGCGGCCTGAAGCTTTCTTT. Full variable domain (rest looked up from reference TRBV29-1 and TRBJ1-1): SAVISQKPSRDICQRGTSLTIQCQVDSQVTMMFWYRQQPGQSLTLIATANQGSEATYESGFVIDKFPISRPNLTFSTLTVSNMSPEDSSIYLCSVSRGRPEAFFGQGTRLTVV.

The V gene is TRBV4-2, the J gene TRBJ2-7; no reliable D call. Germline V gives CDR1 LGHNA, CDR2 YNFKEQ. V shed 3 bases and J shed 3 bases, with 9 bases lying between them. This CDR3 has 13 amino acids. Here the CDR3 DNA reads TGTGCCAGCAGCCATAAAGACAACTACGAGCAGTACTTC. It is translated as CASSHKDNYEQYF.

This chain uses TRBV5-5 with TRBJ2-5, with TRBD2 matching 11 bases. Germline loops: CDR1 SGHKS, CDR2 YYEKEE (reference sequence). The CDR3 extends over 17 amino acids. Unmatched junction bases numbered 12, after V lost 4 bases and J lost 4 bases. In DNA form, the CDR3 reads TGTGCCAGCAGCATCAAACCTAGCGGGGGGCCCCCAGAGACCCAGTACTTC. Its protein product is CASSIKPSGGPPETQYF.

The chain combines TRBV27 with TRBJ2-7; TRBD2 aligns across 10 bases. Germline-derived CDR1 and CDR2 are MNHEY and SMNVEV (reference sequence). The CDR3 is 16 amino acids. J was trimmed by 0 bases and V by 3 bases; bases with no gene match: 5. DNA for the CDR3: TGTGCCAGCAGTTTGCTCGGACTAGCGGCCTCCTACGAGCAGTACTTC. This codes for CASSLLGLAASYEQYF.

This chain joins TRBV5-5 and TRBJ1-6; 8 positions match TRBD1. The V and J ends lost 2 bases and 12 bases, in that order; junction bases with no gene match: 4. Germline loops: CDR1 SGHKS, CDR2 YYEKEE (reference sequence). There are 13 residues in the CDR3. The CDR3 region has the DNA TGTGCCAGCAGCTTTGGACAGGGCCAACCCCTCCACTTT. Amino acid sequence: CASSFGQGQPLHF.